Below, 17 T cell receptor beta chains from the same sample are listed, as sequenced in a study of T cell responses to AZD1222 COVID-19 vaccine. This table comes from immunoSEQ multiplex PCR, and its TCRdb copy is limited to in-frame clones, with some not included. The sample has 80,000 or so clones, 80% to 85% seen once. Sequenced here: peripheral blood, sampled on day 0 of AZD1222 vaccination. These receptor sequences come from an adult in good health.

The V and J genes are TRBV19 and TRBJ2-1; 9 bases agree with TRBD1. The junction had 9 bases not matched to a gene; V was cut back by 5 bases and J by 7 bases. Germline lookup yields CDR1 LNHDA and CDR2 SQIVND (reference sequence). The CDR3 length is 15 residues. DNA of the CDR3: TGTGCCAGTAGTGCGGACAGGGGAACGGAAAATGAGCAGTTCTTC. Translating it yields CASSADRGTENEQFF.

This chain uses TRBV21-1 with TRBJ2-6; the table's D call, TRBD1, was not checked against the DNA. TRBV21-1 is noted as a pseudogene. CDR3 length: 19 amino acids. CDR3 amino acids: CASSKDRGLPDSGANVLTF. The CDR3 nucleotides read TGTGCCAGCAGCAAGGACAGGGGGCTACCCGACTCTGGGGCCAACGTCCTGACTTTC.

The V and J genes are TRBV13 and TRBJ2-1, with TRBD2 matching 15 bases. This CDR3 comprises 15 residues. J gave up 10 bases and V 4 bases, and 5 bases lay outside the gene matches. Germline CDR1 PRHDT, CDR2 FYEKMQ (reference sequence). CDR3 in amino acids: CASSSGTSGGIEQFF. The DNA of the CDR3 is TGTGCCAGCAGCTCCGGGACTAGCGGGGGGATAGAGCAGTTCTTC. Full variable domain (rest looked up from reference TRBV13 and TRBJ2-1): AAGVIQSPRHLIKEKRETATLKCYPIPRHDTVYWYQQGPGQDPQFLISFYEKMQSDKGSIPDRFSAQQFSDYHSELNMSSLELGDSALYFCASSSGTSGGIEQFFGPGTRLTVL.

The chain is built from TRBV4-3 and TRBJ2-7; D not certain. This CDR3 is built from 13 residues. V lost 3 bases, J lost 3 bases, and 9 bases lay in between. The germline V gene encodes CDR1 LGHNA and CDR2 YSLEER. DNA for the CDR3: TGCGCCAGCAGCCAGGCGGTTGACTACGAGCAGTACTTC. This codes for CASSQAVDYEQYF.

The count of this clone is one. The chain carries TRBV27 and TRBJ1-5, with D possibly TRBD1 on 6 matching bases. V was cut by 4 bases and J by 0 bases, with 10 bases left in between. This CDR3 spans 15 amino acids. Germline CDR1 and CDR2: MNHEY and SMNVEV (reference sequence). As DNA, the CDR3 is TGTGCCAGCAGTTGGACAGCGAATAGCAATCAGCCCCAGCATTTT. Residues: CASSWTANSNQPQHF.

V is TRBV7-6 and J is TRBJ2-2; 8 positions match TRBD1. This CDR3 is built from 17 residues. The ends lost 5 bases at V and 5 bases at J; junction bases unmatched: 13. The germline V gene encodes CDR1 SGHVS and CDR2 FNYEAQ. The CDR3 nucleotides are TGTGCCAGCAGCCAAAGGTCCGGACAGGGCGGGACCGGGGAGCTGTTTTTT. It encodes CASSQRSGQGGTGELFF.

This rearrangement joins TRBV12-3 or TRBV12-4 to TRBJ1-1; D remains ambiguous. Between the trimmed V and J ends, which lost 5 bases and 4 bases, there was a span of 11 bases. The CDR3 has 13 residues. CDR3 amino acids: CASSLLWGTEAFF. CDR3 DNA: TGTGCCAGCAGTCTCCTCTGGGGCACTGAAGCTTTCTTT.

The CDR3 sequence: CASSAQGIRSDTQYF. The CDR3 coding sequence is TGTGCCAGCAGCGCACAGGGAATTAGGTCAGATACGCAGTATTTT. The chain uses TRBV7-9 and TRBJ2-3, with D tentatively TRBD1 (6 bases). Germline CDR1 SEHNR, CDR2 FQNEAQ (reference sequence). Trimming removed 5 bases at V and 4 bases at J, with 16 bases between. The length of the CDR3 is 15 residues.

Only a few counts were recorded for this clone. This chain joins TRBV3-1 (or the pseudogene TRBV3-2) and TRBJ2-4; D call uncertain. Germline CDR1 LGHDT, CDR2 YNNKEL (reference sequence). Trimming took off 0 bases at V and 3 bases at J, with 24 bases between the two ends. The CDR3 runs to 20 residues. The CDR3 protein is CASSQEFWALRVGDKNIQYF. The CDR3 nucleotides are TGTGCCAGCAGCCAAGAGTTCTGGGCTTTAAGGGTAGGCGACAAAAACATTCAGTACTTC.

For the CDR3, the DNA is TGTGCCAGCAGCTTAGCCCCGGGAGGGCCGCAGTTCTTC. Protein sequence: CASSLAPGGPQFF. The chain recombines TRBV7-2 with TRBJ2-1; 8 bases are a match to TRBD2. The germline V gene encodes CDR1 SGHTA and CDR2 FQGNSA. The CDR3 extends over 13 amino acids. V lost 0 bases, J lost 12 bases, and 4 bases stayed unmatched.

A note on this clone: One junction end does not reproduce the germline sequence, and a read error may be involved. The rearrangement uses TRBV2 and TRBJ2-3; 9 positions agree with TRBD2. The length of the CDR3 is 13 residues. Germline assignment: CDR1 SNHLY and CDR2 FYNNEI. The CDR3 loop reads CARGGTSTDTQYF. The CDR3 DNA is TGTGCCAGGGGGGGGACTAGCACGGATACGCAGTATTTT.

The chain is built from TRBV29-1 and TRBJ1-4; D is ambiguous. Germline values: CDR1 SQVTM, CDR2 ANQGSEA. Between the trimmed V and J ends, which lost 4 bases and 5 bases, there was a span of 8 bases. The CDR3 loop spans 12 amino acids. CDR3 region: CSVAAANEKLFF. The CDR3 region has the DNA TGCAGCGTTGCGGCCGCGAATGAAAAACTGTTTTTT.

The chain has TRBV5-4 and TRBJ2-5; D unresolved. The CDR3 totals 14 residues. V lost 4 bases to trimming and J lost 5 bases, with 15 bases between them. Per the germline V gene, CDR1 is SGHNT and CDR2 is YYREEE (reference sequence). CDR3 coding DNA: TGTGCCAGCAGCCCGAACCCACTGGGGGAGACCCAGTACTTC. Protein sequence: CASSPNPLGETQYF.

V usage is TRBV20-1 and J usage is TRBJ2-3; 7 bases agree with TRBD2. V was clipped by 3 bases and J by 1 base; unmatched bases: 10. This CDR3 region has 16 residues. CDR1 is DFQATT, CDR2 SNEGSKA, per germline (reference sequence). CDR3 DNA sequence: TGCAGTGCTAGTCTAAGCGGGGAACGAGGCACAGATACGCAGTATTTT. Its protein is CSASLSGERGTDTQYF.

CDR3 amino acids: CASSDRGPQHF. The CDR3 DNA reads TGTGCCAGCAGTGATAGAGGGCCCCAGCATTTT. The chain employs TRBV6-1 and TRBJ1-5; no clear D gene. Germline V gives CDR1 MNHNS, CDR2 SASEGT. This CDR3 comprises 11 residues. The V gene lost 3 bases and the J gene lost 9 bases, with 6 bases spanning the gap.

J is TRBJ2-3 and V is TRBV7-2; 14 nucleotides match TRBD2. Trimming removed 4 bases from V and 11 bases from J; junction bases left unmatched: 5. Germline V gives CDR1 SGHTA, CDR2 FQGNSA. The CDR3 has 14 amino acids. CDR3 DNA sequence: TGTGCCAGCAGCTCAGGGACTAGCGGGAGTGTGCAGTATTTT. This codes for CASSSGTSGSVQYF.

The CDR3 reads CASRTGTVNTGELFF. The DNA for the CDR3 is TGTGCCAGCAGGACCGGGACAGTTAACACCGGGGAGCTGTTTTTT. V usage is TRBV6-1 and J usage is TRBJ2-2; 7 bases are shared with TRBD1. There are 15 residues in the CDR3. Germline V gene lookup returns CDR1 MNHNS and CDR2 SASEGT. Trimming at V came to 6 bases and at J to 2 bases, leaving 6 bases not matched to a gene.